This T cell receptor beta chain stems from a study of blood T cell repertoires in COVID-19 (dated by TCRdb to 2020 to 2022). At the level of the whole study: Samples from collaborators originated in the United States, Italy and Spain and spanned both the acute and convalescent phases of COVID-19. The material from the prospective study consisted of cDNA or gDNA derived from T cells, B-cell-depleted T cells, or PBMCs. The dataset comprised deeply sampled blood TCRbeta repertoires from subjects exposed to, actively infected with, or recovered from COVID-19. The repertoires were made available in a free public database intended to serve as a resource for research on the immune response to SARS-CoV-2. Samples came from the ongoing ImmuneRACE study (first 160 participants) plus 1,254 subjects from 6 global collaborators. A de-identified subject ID, COVID-19 status, age in years and sex were almost always included in the sample metadata. Where HLA class I and class II types were available, the types were taken from metadata supplied by the sample provider, not from assay-based typing. What the study reported, not specific to this receptor: The amount of clinical and demographic metadata varied by source and participant and was provided uncurated.

Each collaborating institution followed its own protocols to collect whole blood in K2EDTA tubes. For TCRbeta analysis, collaborators shipped samples in one of three forms: frozen whole blood, isolated PBMCs, or DNA extracted from either of those sample types. The germline V gene (reference sequence) gives CDR1 as GTSNPN and CDR2 as SVGIG. The CDR3 starts with the cysteine, ends with the phenylalanine, and has 12 residues. The CDR3 DNA has 36 bases and is translated from base 1. The junction shows trimming of 7 bases on V and 1 base on J, plus 8 bases between the germline ends. The immunoSEQ Assay, a bias-controlled multiplex PCR, was used to amplify TCRbeta CDR3 regions from genomic DNA. In the original analysis: Within the assay, amplification of reference gene primers was used to estimate how many nucleated cells each sample contained. Sequence reads were collapsed and filtered to measure the absolute abundance of every unique TCRbeta CDR3 rearrangement. For each sample, productive Simpson clonality was calculated as the square root of Simpson's diversity index over productive rearrangements. TCRdb took over this immuneACCESS table, retaining in-frame rearrangements with V and J assigned. Such tables are incomplete; in checked studies, under half of the missing clones stem from an unresolved V gene, and the remainder is unexplained. For V, J and clone size, that table is used; D and trimming come from the DNA. Within this sample are around 450,000 clones, with 80% to 90% of them counted one time only. Of the sample, over 4% falls within the top ten clones.

Points on this clone: Its antigen specificity is not known. Qualities for individual bases were not recorded, and no much larger clone is one base off.

The receptor's source is a woman in her thirties with acute or convalescent COVID-19. What was sequenced was peripheral blood. The rearrangement joined TRBV30 to TRBJ2-1; too little of a D gene remains to name it. The CDR3 protein: CASSRSYNEQFF. Read as DNA, the sequence is TGTGCCTCAAGCAGGTCCTACAATGAGCAGTTCTTC. The full variable domain, with segments outside the CDR3 supplied by the reference TRBV30 and TRBJ2-1 proteins, appears as SQTIHQWPATLVQPVGSPLSLECTVEGTSNPNLYWYRQAAGRGLQLLFYSVGIGQISSEVPQNLSASRPQDRQFILSSKKLLLSDSGFYLCASSRSYNEQFFGPGTRLTVL.